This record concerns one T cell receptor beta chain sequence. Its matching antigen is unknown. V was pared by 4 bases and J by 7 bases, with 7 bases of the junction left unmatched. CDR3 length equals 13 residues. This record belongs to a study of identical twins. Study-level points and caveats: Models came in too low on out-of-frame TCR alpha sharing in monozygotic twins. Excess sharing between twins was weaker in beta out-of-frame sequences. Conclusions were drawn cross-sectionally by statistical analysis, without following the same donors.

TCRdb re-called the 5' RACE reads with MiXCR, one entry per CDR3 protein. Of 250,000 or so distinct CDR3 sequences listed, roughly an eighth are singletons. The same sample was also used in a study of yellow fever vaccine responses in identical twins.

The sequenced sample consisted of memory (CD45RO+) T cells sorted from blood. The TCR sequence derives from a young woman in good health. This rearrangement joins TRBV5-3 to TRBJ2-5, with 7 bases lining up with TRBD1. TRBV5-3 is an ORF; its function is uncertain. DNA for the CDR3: TGTGCCAGAAGCGACGACAGGGTTCTGACCCAGTACTTC. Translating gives CARSDDRVLTQYF.